This T cell receptor beta chain stems from a study of T-cell reconstitution after alpha-beta-depleted transplantation in children. Study results and limitations: There were reportedly several hundred expanded graft clones from which alpha-beta T cells came about two months after transplant. The origin of high day-60 TCRbeta diversity in some patients lay in surviving recipient T cells and thymic progenitors. After one year, T-cell counts and TCRbeta diversity mostly came from new T cells.

The V end was cut by 3 bases, the J end by 6 bases, with 5 bases between. The CDR3 consists of 12 residues. Germline loops: CDR1 LNHDA, CDR2 SQIVND (reference sequence). The library targeted TCRbeta and was prepared with unique molecular identifiers. Each CDR3 protein gets one entry after TCRdb re-called the PCR reads with MiXCR. Altogether some 440,000 distinct CDR3 sequences are present, under 20% being singletons, with the ten largest covering just under 30%. This clonotype has a handful of counts. Its specificity is unknown. The receptor's source is a boy under two years old who had a stem cell transplant for Wiskott-Aldrich syndrome, so the T cells may come from the graft donor. The sequenced sample was PBMCs, mostly from graft donor cells, obtained 360 days after TCRalphabeta/CD19-depleted stem cell transplant. This rearrangement joins TRBV19 to TRBJ2-2, with D uncertain. Here the CDR3 DNA reads TGTGCCAGTAGTATGCTAGCCGGGGAGCTGTTTTTT. Translated: CASSMLAGELFF. Using reference TRBV19 and TRBJ2-2 for the parts outside the CDR3, the full variable domain is DGGITQSPKYLFRKEGQNVTLSCEQNLNHDAMYWYRQDPGQGLRLIYYSQIVNDFQKGDIAEGYSVSREKKESFPLTVTSAQKNPTAFYLCASSMLAGELFFGEGSRLTVL.